The rows below give T cell receptor beta chains drawn from one sample of a study of cytomegalovirus exposure and HLA in healthy donors. Sequencing used immunoSEQ multiplex PCR; TCRdb keeps in-frame clones, though not all of them. Altogether some 150,000 clones are present, 75% to 80% being singletons, with the ten largest covering 1.5% to 2%. The specimen was PBMCs. These receptors were obtained from a female donor in good health and CMV-seronegative. Each CDR3 is given without its conserved first and last residue. D genes are given only for firm matches.

cdr3_length: 11; v_call: TRBV2; d_call: TRBD1; j_call: TRBJ1-2; cdr3_aa: ASSGGQNYGYT
cdr3_length: 13; v_call: TRBV9; d_call: NA; j_call: TRBJ1-4; cdr3_aa: ASSVDGQHVEKLF
cdr3_length: 14; v_call: TRBV6-5; d_call: TRBD2; j_call: TRBJ2-7; cdr3_aa: ASSSEVAGVAYEQY
cdr3_length: 9; v_call: TRBV9; d_call: NA; j_call: TRBJ1-2; cdr3_aa: ASSATGRVT
cdr3_length: 13; v_call: TRBV18; d_call: TRBD1; j_call: TRBJ1-3; cdr3_aa: ASSRWDRELNTIY
cdr3_length: 12; v_call: TRBV29-1; d_call: TRBD2; j_call: TRBJ2-1; cdr3_aa: SVQISGGRGEQF
cdr3_length: 14; v_call: TRBV9; d_call: TRBD1; j_call: TRBJ1-1; cdr3_aa: ASSGYPGQGVTEAF
cdr3_length: 11; v_call: TRBV11-3; d_call: TRBD1; j_call: TRBJ1-1; cdr3_aa: ASSLDRAAEAF
cdr3_length: 13; v_call: TRBV5-4; d_call: TRBD1; j_call: TRBJ1-2; cdr3_aa: ASSSDRGSVYGYT
cdr3_length: 13; v_call: TRBV5-1; d_call: TRBD2; j_call: TRBJ2-3; cdr3_aa: ASNNQQAGADTQY
cdr3_length: 16; v_call: TRBV7-2; d_call: TRBD2; j_call: TRBJ2-2; cdr3_aa: ASSHPGLAGINAGELF
cdr3_length: 12; v_call: TRBV7-3; d_call: TRBD1; j_call: TRBJ1-1; cdr3_aa: ASSSGTGGGEAF
cdr3_length: 14; v_call: TRBV4-2; d_call: TRBD2; j_call: TRBJ2-1; cdr3_aa: ASSHFWEGRNNEQF
cdr3_length: 12; v_call: TRBV5-1; d_call: NA; j_call: TRBJ1-2; cdr3_aa: ASSLVGGEDGYT
cdr3_length: 12; v_call: TRBV29-1; d_call: NA; j_call: TRBJ2-3; cdr3_aa: SVAPSGDGGTQY
cdr3_length: 12; v_call: TRBV5-1; d_call: NA; j_call: TRBJ2-5; cdr3_aa: ASSFSGDGETQY
cdr3_length: 16; v_call: TRBV9; d_call: TRBD2; j_call: TRBJ2-3; cdr3_aa: ASSSRLAGGLGTDTQY
cdr3_length: 13; v_call: TRBV18; d_call: TRBD1; j_call: TRBJ1-2; cdr3_aa: ASSPDPGTECGYT
cdr3_length: 13; v_call: TRBV28; d_call: NA; j_call: TRBJ2-3; cdr3_aa: ASSLFSSGTDTQY
cdr3_length: 11; v_call: TRBV29-1; d_call: TRBD1; j_call: TRBJ1-4; cdr3_aa: SVAGQGVEKLF
cdr3_length: 11; v_call: TRBV10-2; d_call: NA; j_call: TRBJ2-7; cdr3_aa: ASSTGLGYEQY
cdr3_length: 14; v_call: TRBV7-9; d_call: TRBD1; j_call: TRBJ1-6; cdr3_aa: ASSSSSGGRGSPLH
cdr3_length: 14; v_call: TRBV6-6; d_call: TRBD2; j_call: NA; cdr3_aa: ASSYSGSGGPREQY
cdr3_length: 12; v_call: TRBV27; d_call: TRBD1; j_call: TRBJ2-7; cdr3_aa: ASSFGGQGYEQY
cdr3_length: 12; v_call: TRBV11-2; d_call: NA; j_call: NA; cdr3_aa: ASSRSDSSYEQY
cdr3_length: 13; v_call: TRBV5-4; d_call: NA; j_call: TRBJ2-7; cdr3_aa: ASSWAPPKPKEQY
cdr3_length: 13; v_call: TRBV5-8; d_call: NA; j_call: TRBJ1-2; cdr3_aa: ASSLGRGENYGYT
cdr3_length: 13; v_call: TRBV30; d_call: TRBD1; j_call: TRBJ1-5; cdr3_aa: AWSQGAHSGQPQH
cdr3_length: 12; v_call: TRBV7-9; d_call: TRBD1; j_call: TRBJ2-3; cdr3_aa: ASSEPQGADTQY
cdr3_length: 12; v_call: TRBV6-1; d_call: NA; j_call: TRBJ1-5; cdr3_aa: ASSFINSNQPQH
cdr3_length: 11; v_call: TRBV6-1; d_call: TRBD1; j_call: TRBJ1-1; cdr3_aa: ASRQGESSEAF
cdr3_length: 15; v_call: TRBV7-6; d_call: TRBD1; j_call: TRBJ1-2; cdr3_aa: ASSSSPGTGSFYGYT
cdr3_length: 15; v_call: TRBV27; d_call: TRBD1; j_call: TRBJ2-3; cdr3_aa: ASSSTALGQRTDTQY
cdr3_length: 12; v_call: TRBV19; d_call: NA; j_call: TRBJ2-7; cdr3_aa: ASRKETGSDEQY
cdr3_length: 12; v_call: TRBV25-1; d_call: NA; j_call: TRBJ2-7; cdr3_aa: ASSPGPGSKEQY
cdr3_length: 15; v_call: TRBV10-3; d_call: NA; j_call: TRBJ1-3; cdr3_aa: AVLWGGVPGPGNTIY
cdr3_length: 11; v_call: TRBV18; d_call: NA; j_call: TRBJ1-5; cdr3_aa: ASSPPHGQPQH
cdr3_length: 12; v_call: TRBV30; d_call: NA; j_call: TRBJ1-5; cdr3_aa: AWNQRRLNQPQH
cdr3_length: 14; v_call: TRBV4-1; d_call: TRBD1; j_call: TRBJ2-2; cdr3_aa: ASSKDWDRSLRELF
cdr3_length: 12; v_call: TRBV2; d_call: TRBD1; j_call: TRBJ1-1; cdr3_aa: ASSPQGRETEAF
cdr3_length: 13; v_call: TRBV27; d_call: NA; j_call: TRBJ1-6; cdr3_aa: ASSFLRGLNSPLH
cdr3_length: 12; v_call: TRBV9; d_call: NA; j_call: TRBJ1-2; cdr3_aa: ASSPWTALDGYT
cdr3_length: 12; v_call: TRBV7-3; d_call: NA; j_call: TRBJ2-7; cdr3_aa: ASTQWGGPYEQY
cdr3_length: 11; v_call: TRBV19; d_call: TRBD1; j_call: TRBJ2-7; cdr3_aa: ASREDRAYEQY
cdr3_length: 14; v_call: TRBV5-1; d_call: TRBD1; j_call: TRBJ1-5; cdr3_aa: ASSPGGGQGNQPQH
cdr3_length: 13; v_call: TRBV19; d_call: TRBD1; j_call: TRBJ2-2; cdr3_aa: ASSPTGSNTGELF
cdr3_length: 13; v_call: TRBV5-8; d_call: NA; j_call: TRBJ2-2; cdr3_aa: ASSPGTVNTGELF
cdr3_length: 11; v_call: TRBV30; d_call: NA; j_call: TRBJ1-1; cdr3_aa: AWIPSRDTEAF